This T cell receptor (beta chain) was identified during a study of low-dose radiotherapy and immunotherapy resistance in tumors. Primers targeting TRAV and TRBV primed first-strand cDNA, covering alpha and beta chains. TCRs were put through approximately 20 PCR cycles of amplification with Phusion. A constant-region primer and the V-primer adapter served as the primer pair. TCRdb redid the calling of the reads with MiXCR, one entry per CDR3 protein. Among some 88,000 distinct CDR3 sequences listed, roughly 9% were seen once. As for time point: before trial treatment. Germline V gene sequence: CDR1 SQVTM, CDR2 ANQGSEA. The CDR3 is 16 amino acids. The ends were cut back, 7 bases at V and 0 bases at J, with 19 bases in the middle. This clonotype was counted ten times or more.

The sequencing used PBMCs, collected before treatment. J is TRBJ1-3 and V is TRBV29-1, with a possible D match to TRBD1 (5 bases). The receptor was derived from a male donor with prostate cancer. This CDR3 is CSASGGRMHSGNTIYF. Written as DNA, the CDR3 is TGCAGCGCCTCGGGGGGTCGAATGCACTCTGGAAACACCATATATTTT.